This T cell receptor (beta chain) emerged from a study of blood T cell repertoires in COVID-19. Study background: The study drew acute and convalescent COVID-19 samples from the United States, Italy and Spain. PBMCs, B-cell-depleted T cells, or T cells provided the cDNA or gDNA that made up the material.

With V trimmed by 0 bases and J by 2 bases, 6 bases remained unmatched. The CDR3 totals 16 residues. Per the germline V gene, CDR1 is SGHRS and CDR2 is YFSETQ. In the source study's methods: Quantification of nucleated cells was approximated via reference gene primer amplification. TCRdb's copy holds only in-frame clones and misses some; the assay was immunoSEQ multiplex PCR. V and J calls plus clone size are reproduced from that table; the DNA served to infer D and trimming. The sample yields 98,000 or so clones, about 91% seen once. The specimen sequenced was peripheral blood. V is TRBV5-1 and J is TRBJ2-5; TRBD1 aligns across 8 bases. The TCR was taken from a human donor in a cohort sampled during active COVID-19. CDR3 protein: CASSLAGTGQQETQYF. The CDR3 DNA reads TGCGCCAGCAGCTTGGCAGGGACAGGCCAGCAAGAGACCCAGTACTTC.